This T cell receptor (beta chain) comes out of a study of cytomegalovirus exposure and HLA in healthy donors. The study ran its PCR with 60 Vbeta and 13 Jbeta primers. Clones were read by immunoSEQ multiplex PCR, and TCRdb kept only the in-frame ones, dropping some. The profile covers some 150,000 clones, with less than 80% appearing a single time and approximately 4% taken by the ten largest. Germline V gives CDR1 SEHNR, CDR2 FQNEAQ (reference sequence). The CDR3 extends over 13 amino acids. Germline trimming cut 5 bases from V and 4 bases from J; bases unmatched to any gene: 1. The J gene is TRBJ2-2, the V gene TRBV7-9; 7 bases map to TRBD2. Input material: PBMCs. The TCR sequence derives from a man between 45 and 60 years old in good health and CMV-seropositive. This CDR3 reads CASSTGGTGELFF. The CDR3 bases are TGTGCCAGCAGCACGGGGGGCACCGGGGAGCTGTTTTTT. Variable domain in full (rest from reference TRBV7-9 and TRBJ2-2): DTGVSQNPRHKITKRGQNVTFRCDPISEHNRLYWYRQTLGQGPEFLTYFQNEAQLEKSRLLSDRFSAERPKGSFSTLEIQRTEQGDSAMYLCASSTGGTGELFFGEGSRLTVL.